These 8 T cell receptor beta chains were all obtained from the same sample, sequenced in a study of cytomegalovirus exposure and HLA in healthy donors. The PCR used 60 Vbeta and 13 Jbeta primers. Some clones are missing from TCRdb's copy, which holds only in-frame ones; the method was immunoSEQ multiplex PCR. This sample lists 70,000 to 90,000 clones; its ten largest clones have 3.5% to 4%. The sequenced material came from PBMCs. The receptors here all came from a man aged 18 to 30 in good health and CMV-seropositive.

V and J are TRBV6-1 and TRBJ2-7; 13 nucleotides agree with TRBD2. The junction had 4 bases not matched to a gene; V was cut back by 6 bases and J by 2 bases. The germline gives CDR1 MNHNS, CDR2 SASEGT. CDR3 size: 15 residues. The CDR3 nucleotides read TGTGCCAGCAGGGTGGGACTAGCGGGGCCCTACGAGCAGTACTTC. Translating it yields CASRVGLAGPYEQYF.

The chain links TRBV6-1 to TRBJ2-7; 10 nucleotides match TRBD2. Trimming at V came to 4 bases and at J to 2 bases, leaving 20 bases not matched to a gene. CDR3 length equals 20 residues. Germline CDR1 reads MNHNS; CDR2 reads SASEGT. CDR3 amino acids: CASSANPEGWGLANPYEQYF. The DNA for the CDR3 is TGTGCCAGCAGTGCTAATCCGGAGGGATGGGGACTAGCGAACCCCTACGAGCAGTACTTC.

The chain links TRBV25-1 to TRBJ2-5; 8 nucleotides line up with TRBD1. There are 13 residues in the CDR3. Germline V lookup: CDR1 MGHDK, CDR2 SYGVNS. Losses at the gene ends were 4 bases for V and 5 bases for J; bases not matched to a gene: 3. The CDR3 DNA follows: TGTGCCAGCAGTGTAACAGGGGGTGAGACCCAGTACTTC. Encoded protein: CASSVTGGETQYF.

The rearrangement joins TRBV5-5 to TRBJ2-7; D is perhaps TRBD2 (6 bases). Germline V gene sequence: CDR1 SGHKS, CDR2 YYEKEE (reference sequence). V lost 1 base to trimming and J lost 2 bases, with 19 bases between them. The CDR3 contains 17 residues. The CDR3 bases are TGTGCCAGCAGCTTGTCCCGCTGGAGAGGGGAGGCCTACGAGCAGTACTTC. Its translation is CASSLSRWRGEAYEQYF.

The chain links TRBV6-1 to TRBJ1-5; D uncertain. Trimming removed 4 bases from V and 3 bases from J, with 7 bases in between. Germline V gene sequence: CDR1 MNHNS, CDR2 SASEGT. The CDR3 covers 13 residues. CDR3 sequence: CASSVRDNQPQHF. CDR3 nucleotide sequence: TGTGCCAGCAGTGTACGGGACAATCAGCCCCAGCATTTT.

The chain combines TRBV7-2 with TRBJ1-2; D is undetermined. Trimming took 1 base from V and 10 from J, leaving 10 bases between them. From germline, CDR1 is SGHTA and CDR2 FQGNSA. This CDR3 region has 12 residues. The CDR3 is CASSLVGSTYTF. DNA for the CDR3: TGTGCCAGCAGCTTAGTGGGCAGCACCTACACCTTC.

This sequence joins TRBV29-1 and TRBJ1-2; TRBD1 matches 12 bases. With 5 bases clipped from V and 7 bases from J, the junction kept 8 bases outside the gene matches. The length of the CDR3 is 14 residues. In germline, CDR1 is SQVTM, CDR2 ANQGSEA. CDR3 in amino acids: CSVLGQGARGGYTF. In DNA form, the CDR3 reads TGCAGCGTTCTGGGACAGGGGGCGCGTGGTGGCTACACCTTC.

The V call is TRBV27, the J call TRBJ2-2; TRBD1 might be the D (5 bases). The CDR3 contains 13 residues. The germline gives CDR1 MNHEY, CDR2 SMNVEV (reference sequence). V lost 3 bases and J lost 4, with 6 bases in between. CDR3 nucleotides: TGTGCCAGCAGTTTCCAGGGCACCGGGGAGCTGTTTTTT. This sequence encodes CASSFQGTGELFF.